These T cell receptor beta chains were read from a single sample in a study of CD8 T cells in ankylosing spondylitis. TCRdb redid the calling of the 5' RACE reads with MiXCR, one entry per CDR3 protein. The sample lists about 400,000 distinct CDR3 sequences, about 22% seen once, with about 16% in the top ten. Sequencing was carried out using blood, either unsorted or a sorted T cell fraction (not recorded which). The receptor source for this set is a male donor with ankylosing spondylitis. CDR3s include the opening cysteine and the closing phenylalanine or tryptophan. Each record gives: CDR3 protein, V gene, J gene.

CDR3aa: CASSLSGGRSSYEQYF; v_gene: TRBV11-2; j_gene: TRBJ2-7
CDR3aa: CASSLGGLGLYNEQFF; v_gene: TRBV7-8; j_gene: TRBJ2-1
CDR3aa: CASSQDSSDQPQHF; v_gene: TRBV12-3/TRBV12-4; j_gene: TRBJ1-5
CDR3aa: CAGTSGSYEQYF; v_gene: TRBV30; j_gene: TRBJ2-7
CDR3aa: CASSSDRERYEQYF; v_gene: TRBV6-5; j_gene: TRBJ2-7
CDR3aa: CASSEFGNTGELFF; v_gene: TRBV25-1; j_gene: TRBJ2-2
CDR3aa: CASSVRPGLTYEQYF; v_gene: TRBV9; j_gene: TRBJ2-7
CDR3aa: CSARDSVGNTEAFF; v_gene: TRBV20-1; j_gene: TRBJ1-1
CDR3aa: CASSQLRGGGDTQYF; v_gene: TRBV3-1; j_gene: TRBJ2-3
CDR3aa: CASSLKLLAGTTYNEQFF; v_gene: TRBV27; j_gene: TRBJ2-1
CDR3aa: CASSQDPPPGRLFF; v_gene: TRBV4-3; j_gene: TRBJ1-4
CDR3aa: CASSPRDISTDTQYF; v_gene: TRBV18; j_gene: TRBJ2-3
CDR3aa: CSARDHTYNEQFF; v_gene: TRBV20-1; j_gene: TRBJ2-1
CDR3aa: CASSLGRIPIYF; v_gene: TRBV12-3/TRBV12-4; j_gene: TRBJ1-3
CDR3aa: CASSPRGEKLFF; v_gene: TRBV18; j_gene: TRBJ1-4
CDR3aa: CSVNSGGNEKLFF; v_gene: TRBV29-1; j_gene: TRBJ1-4
CDR3aa: CASSFLTSGGYYNEQFF; v_gene: TRBV7-2; j_gene: TRBJ2-1
CDR3aa: CASSLLLGGDEQFF; v_gene: TRBV5-5; j_gene: TRBJ2-1
CDR3aa: CSVEGWRGKLFF; v_gene: TRBV29-1; j_gene: TRBJ1-4
CDR3aa: CASTRGRSYNEQFF; v_gene: TRBV2; j_gene: TRBJ2-1
CDR3aa: CASSAGRGEQYF; v_gene: TRBV25-1; j_gene: TRBJ2-7
CDR3aa: CASSLRAWGYTF; v_gene: TRBV11-2; j_gene: TRBJ1-2
CDR3aa: CASSAMGPNYGYTF; v_gene: TRBV12-3/TRBV12-4; j_gene: TRBJ1-2
CDR3aa: CAISDPQGLEETQYF; v_gene: TRBV10-3; j_gene: TRBJ2-5
CDR3aa: CASSLTLSSYNEQFF; v_gene: TRBV12-3/TRBV12-4; j_gene: TRBJ2-1
CDR3aa: CSARDPSGSGSLYEQYF; v_gene: TRBV20-1; j_gene: TRBJ2-7
CDR3aa: CSAPTSGSWETQYF; v_gene: TRBV20-1; j_gene: TRBJ2-5
CDR3aa: CASSLAAELNTEAFF; v_gene: TRBV7-8; j_gene: TRBJ1-1
CDR3aa: CASSLLEQNTGELFF; v_gene: TRBV5-1; j_gene: TRBJ2-2
CDR3aa: CASSILDGHNSPLHF; v_gene: TRBV19; j_gene: TRBJ1-6
CDR3aa: CASSGNRGVNEQFF; v_gene: TRBV5-1; j_gene: TRBJ2-1
CDR3aa: CSARRRDVYNEQFF; v_gene: TRBV20-1; j_gene: TRBJ2-1
CDR3aa: CAIGERGNYEQYF; v_gene: TRBV10-3; j_gene: TRBJ2-7
CDR3aa: CSVAPYTEAFF; v_gene: TRBV29-1; j_gene: TRBJ1-1
CDR3aa: CSVVAGTTYNEQFF; v_gene: TRBV29-1; j_gene: TRBJ2-1
CDR3aa: CASSLSYREYEQYF; v_gene: TRBV5-1; j_gene: TRBJ2-7
CDR3aa: CASSWTGGRDTQYF; v_gene: TRBV7-8; j_gene: TRBJ2-3
CDR3aa: CASSLSPTGAGELFF; v_gene: TRBV27; j_gene: TRBJ2-2
CDR3aa: CSARDSGSQGGLTVTEAFF; v_gene: TRBV20-1; j_gene: TRBJ1-1
CDR3aa: CSAMQGQGAGELFF; v_gene: TRBV20-1; j_gene: TRBJ2-2
CDR3aa: CASSLNAGAGETQYF; v_gene: TRBV7-3; j_gene: TRBJ2-5
CDR3aa: CASSPPGLAVDEQFF; v_gene: TRBV18; j_gene: TRBJ2-1
CDR3aa: CSVEVEVSYEQYF; v_gene: TRBV29-1; j_gene: TRBJ2-7
CDR3aa: CASSSLSNTEAFF; v_gene: TRBV27; j_gene: TRBJ1-1
CDR3aa: CASSLAASTTEAFF; v_gene: TRBV5-1; j_gene: TRBJ1-1
CDR3aa: CASSLMAEIYGYTF; v_gene: TRBV12-3/TRBV12-4; j_gene: TRBJ1-2
CDR3aa: CSALRTSGSIRISYNEQFF; v_gene: TRBV29-1; j_gene: TRBJ2-1
CDR3aa: CASSPRRSGYEQYF; v_gene: TRBV27; j_gene: TRBJ2-7
CDR3aa: CSARGDRDTGELFF; v_gene: TRBV29-1; j_gene: TRBJ2-2
CDR3aa: CASSLFAEMTEAFF; v_gene: TRBV5-1; j_gene: TRBJ1-1
CDR3aa: CASSLEGSSGGETQYF; v_gene: TRBV7-9; j_gene: TRBJ2-5
CDR3aa: CASSPKRGWQETQYF; v_gene: TRBV11-1; j_gene: TRBJ2-5
CDR3aa: CASSYGPSNEQFF; v_gene: TRBV7-2; j_gene: TRBJ2-1
CDR3aa: CASSKRISTDTQYF; v_gene: TRBV2; j_gene: TRBJ2-3
CDR3aa: CAISRQGNNSPLHF; v_gene: TRBV10-3; j_gene: TRBJ1-6
CDR3aa: CSASRDWKHEQFF; v_gene: TRBV20-1; j_gene: TRBJ2-1
CDR3aa: CASSLDSGGRDLEYF; v_gene: TRBV7-2; j_gene: TRBJ2-7